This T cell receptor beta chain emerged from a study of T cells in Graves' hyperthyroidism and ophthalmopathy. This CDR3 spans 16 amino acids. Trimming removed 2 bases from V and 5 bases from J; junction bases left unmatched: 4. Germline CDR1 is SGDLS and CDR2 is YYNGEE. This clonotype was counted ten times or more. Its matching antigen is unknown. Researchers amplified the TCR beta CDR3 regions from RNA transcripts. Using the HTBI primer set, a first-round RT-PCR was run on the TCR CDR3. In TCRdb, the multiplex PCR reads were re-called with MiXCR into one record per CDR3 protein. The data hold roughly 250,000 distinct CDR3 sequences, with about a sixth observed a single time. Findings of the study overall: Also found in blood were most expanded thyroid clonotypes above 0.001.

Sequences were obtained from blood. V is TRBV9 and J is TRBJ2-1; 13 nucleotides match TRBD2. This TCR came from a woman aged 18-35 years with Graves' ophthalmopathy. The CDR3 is CASSVGGLAGNNEQFF. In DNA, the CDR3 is TGTGCCAGCAGCGTCGGGGGACTAGCGGGGAACAATGAGCAGTTCTTC.